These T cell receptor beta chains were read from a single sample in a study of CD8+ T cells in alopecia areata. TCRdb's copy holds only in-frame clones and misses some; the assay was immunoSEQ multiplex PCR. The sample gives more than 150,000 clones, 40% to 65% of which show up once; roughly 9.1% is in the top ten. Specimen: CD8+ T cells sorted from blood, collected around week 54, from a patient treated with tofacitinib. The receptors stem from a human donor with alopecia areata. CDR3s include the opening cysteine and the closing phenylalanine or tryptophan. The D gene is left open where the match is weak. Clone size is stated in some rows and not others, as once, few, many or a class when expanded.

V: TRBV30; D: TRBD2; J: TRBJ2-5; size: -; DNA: TGTGCCTCTAGCGGGGGGGCCCAAGAGACCCAGTACTTC; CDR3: CASSGGAQETQYF
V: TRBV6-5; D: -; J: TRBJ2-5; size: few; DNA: TGTGCCAGCAGTTACGTAGGGGATGAGGGCCAGTACTTC; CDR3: CASSYVGDEGQYF
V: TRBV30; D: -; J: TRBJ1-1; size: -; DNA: TGTGCCTGGAGTGACGGTGTTGAAGCTTTCTTT; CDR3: CAWSDGVEAFF
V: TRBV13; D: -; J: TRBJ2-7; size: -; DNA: TGTGCCAGCAGCCCGGCGGTGGAGGGGGCCTACGAGCAGTACTTC; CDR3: CASSPAVEGAYEQYF
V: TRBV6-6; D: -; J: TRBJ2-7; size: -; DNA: TGTGCCAGCACCACGGGCCCCTACGAGCAGTACTTC; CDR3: CASTTGPYEQYF
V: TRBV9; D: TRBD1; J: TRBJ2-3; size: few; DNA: TGTGCCAGCAGCGCGGGGACAGGAAACACGGATACGCAGTATTTT; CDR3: CASSAGTGNTDTQYF
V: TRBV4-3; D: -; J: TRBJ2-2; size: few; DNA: TGCGCCAGCAGCCAAGAAAAGGGGATGGGCGGGGAGCTGTTTTTT; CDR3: CASSQEKGMGGELFF
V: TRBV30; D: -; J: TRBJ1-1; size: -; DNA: TGTGCCTGGGGGCGGGGATCGAACACTGAAGCTTTCTTT; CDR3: CAWGRGSNTEAFF
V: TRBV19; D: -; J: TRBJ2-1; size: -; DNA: TGTGCCAGTAGTATAACTTCCTACAATGAGCAGTTCTTC; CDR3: CASSITSYNEQFF
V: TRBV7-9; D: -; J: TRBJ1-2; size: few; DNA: TGTGCCAGCAGCTTACAAATAGAGGGACTGAACTATGGCTACACCTTC; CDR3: CASSLQIEGLNYGYTF
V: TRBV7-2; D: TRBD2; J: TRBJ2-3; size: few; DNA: TGTGCCAGCAGCCCCCCGACTAGCGGGGGACCAGGAGATACGCAGTATTTT; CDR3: CASSPPTSGGPGDTQYF
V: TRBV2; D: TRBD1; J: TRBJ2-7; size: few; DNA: TGTGCCAGCAGTGAATTAGGGGGCGGCCTCTACGAGCAGTACTTC; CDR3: CASSELGGGLYEQYF
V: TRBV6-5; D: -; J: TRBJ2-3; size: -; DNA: TGTGCCAGCAGTTCTCCCCGGGACAGCACAGATACGCAGTATTTT; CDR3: CASSSPRDSTDTQYF
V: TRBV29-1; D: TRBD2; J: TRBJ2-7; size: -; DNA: TGCAGCGTTGTTGGGGGGGAGAGCTCCTACGAGCAGTACTTC; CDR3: CSVVGGESSYEQYF
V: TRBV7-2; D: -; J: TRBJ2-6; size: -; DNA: TGTGCCAGCAGCTTAAGCAGGGCGAACTCTGGGGCCAACGTCCTGACTTTC; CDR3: CASSLSRANSGANVLTF
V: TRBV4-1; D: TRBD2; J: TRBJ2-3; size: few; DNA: TGCGCCAGCATGGAACTAGCGGGGGCAGATACGCAGTATTTT; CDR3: CASMELAGADTQYF
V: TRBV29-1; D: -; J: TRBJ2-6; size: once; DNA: TGCAGCGTTGAAGACGAAAGCTCTGGGGCCAACGTCCTGACTTTC; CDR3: CSVEDESSGANVLTF
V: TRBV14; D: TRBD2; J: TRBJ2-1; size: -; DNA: TGTGCCAGCAGCCCAGGGACTAGCGTAGACAATGAGCAGTTCTTC; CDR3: CASSPGTSVDNEQFF
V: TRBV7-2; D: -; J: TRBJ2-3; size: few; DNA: TGTGCCAGCAGCTTACTTCGCCTAGGCACAGATACGCAGTATTTT; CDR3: CASSLLRLGTDTQYF
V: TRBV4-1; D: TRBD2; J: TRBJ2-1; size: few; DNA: TGCGCCAGCAGCCGGTTAGCGGGGGGCTACAATGAGCAGTTCTTC; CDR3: CASSRLAGGYNEQFF
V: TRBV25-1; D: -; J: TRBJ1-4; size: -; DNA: TGTGCCAGCAGTGAGGCTAAGGACAGTAATGAAAAACTGTTTTTT; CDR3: CASSEAKDSNEKLFF
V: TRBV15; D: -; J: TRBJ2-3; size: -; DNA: TGTGCCACCAGCAGAGATAGGGCGGCGAAAGGGGATACGCAGTATTTT; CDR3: CATSRDRAAKGDTQYF
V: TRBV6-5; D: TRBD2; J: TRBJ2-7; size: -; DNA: TGTGCCAGCGCTATGGGACTAGCGGACTACGAGCAGTACTTC; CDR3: CASAMGLADYEQYF